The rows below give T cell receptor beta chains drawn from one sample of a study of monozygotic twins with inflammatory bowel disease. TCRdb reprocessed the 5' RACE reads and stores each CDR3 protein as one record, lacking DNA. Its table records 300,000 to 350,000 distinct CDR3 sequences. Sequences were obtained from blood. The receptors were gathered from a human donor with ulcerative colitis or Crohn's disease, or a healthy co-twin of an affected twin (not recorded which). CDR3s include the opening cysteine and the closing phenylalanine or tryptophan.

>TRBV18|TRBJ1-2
CASSPPQQVGGYTF
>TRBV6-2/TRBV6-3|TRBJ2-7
CASTTSQGAEQYF
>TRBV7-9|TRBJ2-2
CASSPTTTGELFF
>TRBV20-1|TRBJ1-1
CSARGGTGIINTEAFF
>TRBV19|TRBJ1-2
CASRERNYGYTF
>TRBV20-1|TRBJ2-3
CSASTSGGHSTDTQYF
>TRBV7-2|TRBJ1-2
CASSRTGSGMRGYTF
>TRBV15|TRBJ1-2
CATSDYRGQSYGYTF
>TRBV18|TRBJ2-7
CASSRNPWDSTYEQYF
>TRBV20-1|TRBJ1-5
CSARGYPLTEPQHF
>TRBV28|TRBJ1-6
CASRRGTASNSPLHF
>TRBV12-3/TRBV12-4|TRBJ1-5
CASSLNQQPQHF
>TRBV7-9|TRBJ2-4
CASSLQGHKNMQYF
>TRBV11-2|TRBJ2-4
CASSHSLSAGKNMQYF
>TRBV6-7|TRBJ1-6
CASNYGGLLSPLHF
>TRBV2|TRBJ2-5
CALGGGQETQYF
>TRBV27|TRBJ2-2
CASAGGMGELFF
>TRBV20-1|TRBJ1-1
CSARTGGANTEAFF
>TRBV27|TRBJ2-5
CASSRGQGYQETQYF
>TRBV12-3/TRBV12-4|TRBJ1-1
CASSSQGEAFF
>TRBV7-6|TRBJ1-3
CASSLGVSGNTIYF
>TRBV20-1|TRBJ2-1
CSAPKASGRGRYNEQFF
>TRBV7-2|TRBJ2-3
CASSLAVALGGNF
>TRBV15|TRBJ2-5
CATSNEPGLAGVIQETQYF
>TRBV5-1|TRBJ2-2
CASSLVSSGKNTGELFF
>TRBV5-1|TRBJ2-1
CASSLTTGTTYNEQFF
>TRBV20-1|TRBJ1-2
CSAELPDRGGYGYTF
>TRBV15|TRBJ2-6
CATSAPGQVPLSGANVLTF
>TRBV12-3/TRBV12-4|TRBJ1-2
CASRYRQANYGYTF
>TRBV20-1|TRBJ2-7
CSVLEGGGGRVEQYF
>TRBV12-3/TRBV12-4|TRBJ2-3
CASRGYLAGGSTDTQYF
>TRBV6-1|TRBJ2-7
CASRAPREQYF
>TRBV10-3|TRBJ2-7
CAITFTGHLNEQYF
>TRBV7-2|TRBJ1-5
CASRATGAQPQHF
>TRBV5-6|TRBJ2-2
CASSQLGQTNTGELFF